This record looks at one TCR beta chain sequence and its context. Its antigen is not known. This record comes from a study of T cells in tuberculosis. Whole-study context: IGRA-negative adolescents, IGRA-positive adolescents with latent tuberculosis and adults with active tuberculosis formed this South African cohort.

Study conclusions and caveats: Shorter CDR3-alpha in active tuberculosis partly drove smaller distances.

Profiling relied on immunoSEQ multiplex PCR, and the TCRdb table lists in-frame clones only, not all of them. The top ten hold approximately 8.8% of the sample, which has tens of thousands of clones, nearly 97% seen once. This CDR3 comprises 16 residues. Germline trimming cut 0 bases from V and 2 bases from J; bases unmatched to any gene: 7. Germline CDR1 is MGHRA and CDR2 is YSYEKL. This receptor was obtained from a donor aged 10-29 years with latent tuberculosis or without tuberculosis infection. The sample was PBMCs. This chain joins TRBV4-1 and TRBJ2-7, with 7 bases matching TRBD1. The CDR3 nucleotides read TGCGCCAGCAGCCAAGAATTGGGGACAGATACCTACGAGCAGTACTTC. This sequence encodes CASSQELGTDTYEQYF.